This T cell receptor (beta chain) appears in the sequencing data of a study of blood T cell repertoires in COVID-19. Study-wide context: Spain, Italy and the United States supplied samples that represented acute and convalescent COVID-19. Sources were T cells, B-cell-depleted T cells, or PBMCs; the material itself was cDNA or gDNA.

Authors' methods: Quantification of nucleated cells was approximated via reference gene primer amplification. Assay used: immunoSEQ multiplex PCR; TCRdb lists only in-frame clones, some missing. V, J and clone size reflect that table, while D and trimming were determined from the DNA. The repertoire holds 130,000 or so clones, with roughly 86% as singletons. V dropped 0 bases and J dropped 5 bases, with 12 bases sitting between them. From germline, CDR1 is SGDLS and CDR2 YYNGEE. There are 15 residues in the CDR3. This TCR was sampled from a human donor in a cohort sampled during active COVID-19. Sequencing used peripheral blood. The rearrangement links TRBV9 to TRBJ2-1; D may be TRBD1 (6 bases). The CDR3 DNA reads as TGTGCCAGCAGCGTAGCCGGCAGGGGTGACAATGAGCAGTTCTTC. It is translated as CASSVAGRGDNEQFF.